A single T cell receptor beta chain is shown here with its context. No antigen is known for it. Base qualities were left out, and no much larger clone turns up one base away. The immunoSEQ Assay, a bias-controlled multiplex PCR, was used to amplify TCRbeta CDR3 regions from genomic DNA. On the study's bioinformatics: The number of nucleated cells in each sample was estimated from the amplification of reference gene primers within the assay. Sequence reads were collapsed and filtered to measure the absolute abundance of every unique TCRbeta CDR3 rearrangement. Productive Simpson clonality was computed per sample as the square root of Simpson's diversity index over productive rearrangements. TCRdb's version of the immuneACCESS table is confined to in-frame rearrangements and falls short of the full clone set. An unresolved V gene accounts for under half of the shortfall where checked; the remainder is of unknown origin. V, J and clone size were drawn from that table, and D and trimming were deduced from the DNA. The sample includes 100,000 to 130,000 clones, with 80% to 95% observed a single time. Of the sample, approximately 1.3% falls within the top ten clones.

This sample stems from a study of blood T cell repertoires in COVID-19 (dated by TCRdb to the early 2020s). The study in broad terms: Samples covering the acute and convalescent phases of COVID-19 were provided by collaborators in the United States, Italy and Spain. The sample metadata nearly always contained a de-identified subject ID, COVID-19 status, age in years and sex. Where available, HLA class I and class II types were obtained from metadata supplied by the sample provider rather than from assay-based typing. The samples were drawn from the first 160 participants of the ongoing ImmuneRACE study and from 950 to 1,500 subjects provided by 6 global collaborators. The dataset comprised deeply sampled blood TCRbeta repertoires from subjects exposed to, actively infected with, or recovered from COVID-19. The repertoires were made available in a free public database intended to serve as a resource for research on the immune response to SARS-CoV-2. The material from the prospective study consisted of cDNA or gDNA derived from T cells, B-cell-depleted T cells, or PBMCs. What the study reported, not specific to this receptor: The quantity of clinical and demographic metadata differed by source and by participant and was supplied without curation.

The CDR3 covers 12 residues, taking in both the cysteine and the phenylalanine. Of all the DNA, just the CDR3 is kept, 36 bases in frame from base 1. The junction shows trimming of 7 bases on V and 7 bases on J, and the gene matches do not reach 4 bases of it. Each collaborating institution followed its own protocols to collect whole blood in K2EDTA tubes. Collaborator samples were shipped for TCRbeta analysis as frozen whole blood, isolated PBMCs, or DNA extracted from either sample type. Sequenced: peripheral blood. The rearranged chain carries TRBV12-3 or TRBV12-4 and TRBJ1-2; TRBD1 lines up with 9 middle nucleotides. The receptor comes from a woman younger than 45 with acute or convalescent COVID-19. The CDR3: CASTTGGSGYTF. The bases are TGTGCCAGCACTACAGGGGGCTCTGGCTACACCTTC.